This entry lists 27 T cell receptor beta chains sequenced from one sample in a study of T cell responses to AZD1222 COVID-19 vaccine. Assay: immunoSEQ multiplex PCR; the TCRdb copy retains only in-frame clones and omits some. The profile shows 80,000 to 100,000 clones, 85% to 90% of them singletons. Here the sequenced sample was peripheral blood, taken 28 days after the second AZD1222 dose. All receptors come from an adult who received the AZD1222 COVID-19 vaccine.

This rearrangement joins TRBV30 to TRBJ1-1; no clear D gene. Germline CDR1 GTSNPN, CDR2 SVGIG (reference sequence). V gave up 1 base and J gave up 1 base, with 7 bases separating them. The CDR3 has 13 amino acids. CDR3 loop: CAWSGVGNTEAFF. CDR3 bases: TGTGCCTGGAGTGGGGTTGGGAACACTGAAGCTTTCTTT.

CDR3 nucleotide sequence: TGTGCCAGCAGTCAGGGCAACTGGGGCTACACCTTC. Protein product: CASSQGNWGYTF. The rearrangement links TRBV12-3 or TRBV12-4 to TRBJ1-2; TRBD1 is a possible D gene (5 bases). The CDR3 totals 12 residues. Trimming took 5 bases from V and 8 from J, leaving 12 bases between them.

The V and J genes are TRBV5-1 and TRBJ2-3; D is possibly TRBD2 (6 bases). CDR3 size: 15 residues. V was shortened by 0 bases and J by 4 bases, with 12 bases between the two germline ends. Looked up from germline, CDR1 is SGHRS and CDR2 is YFSETQ. CDR3 sequence (DNA): TGCGCCAGCAGCTTGGTGGCGGGGACCTCAGATACGCAGTATTTT. Protein sequence: CASSLVAGTSDTQYF.

The sample holds one count of this clone. J is TRBJ1-1 and V is TRBV5-4, with no clear D. Germline-derived CDR1 and CDR2 are SGHNT and YYREEE (reference sequence). Trimming shortened V by 3 bases and J by 1 base, and 7 bases separated the two germline ends. This CDR3 is built from 13 residues. The CDR3 region is CASSSTKNTEAFF. Here the CDR3 DNA reads TGTGCCAGCAGCTCCACGAAGAACACTGAAGCTTTCTTT.

V and J are TRBV19 and TRBJ2-2, with D unresolved. The V end was cut by 7 bases, the J end by 2 bases, with 8 bases between. Germline assignment: CDR1 LNHDA and CDR2 SQIVND (reference sequence). The length of the CDR3 is 13 residues. The CDR3 nucleotides read TGTGCCAGTATAGTCACAAACACCGGGGAGCTGTTTTTT. Its protein product is CASIVTNTGELFF. Using reference TRBV19 and TRBJ2-2 for the parts outside the CDR3, the full variable domain is DGGITQSPKYLFRKEGQNVTLSCEQNLNHDAMYWYRQDPGQGLRLIYYSQIVNDFQKGDIAEGYSVSREKKESFPLTVTSAQKNPTAFYLCASIVTNTGELFFGEGSRLTVL.

The CDR3 bases are TGTGCCAGCAGCCGGGACAGGGGTGGCCACGAGCAGTACTTC. Protein product: CASSRDRGGHEQYF. This chain uses TRBV9 with TRBJ2-7; 10 bases map to TRBD1. Losses at the gene ends were 4 bases for V and 5 bases for J; bases not matched to a gene: 6. Germline V gene lookup returns CDR1 SGDLS and CDR2 YYNGEE. This CDR3 is 14 amino acids long.

In its sample, this clone was seen a few times. V and J are TRBV5-1 and TRBJ1-2; D gene unclear. Trimming took off 0 bases at V and 4 bases at J, with 7 bases between the two ends. CDR1 is SGHRS, CDR2 YFSETQ, per germline. This CDR3 has 13 residues. CDR3 loop: CASSLDRIYGYTF. The CDR3 nucleotides are TGCGCCAGCAGCTTGGACAGAATCTATGGCTACACCTTC.

This clone was seen a handful of times. CDR3 sequence: CASRPGGSTEAFF. The CDR3 DNA reads TGTGCCAGCAGGCCTGGGGGTAGCACTGAAGCTTTCTTT. The rearrangement joins TRBV6-5 to TRBJ1-1, with D possibly matching TRBD1 (5 bases). V lost 6 bases, J lost 4 bases, and 12 bases lay in between. Germline values: CDR1 MNHEY, CDR2 SVGAGI. The CDR3 extends over 13 amino acids.

This chain uses TRBV6-5 with TRBJ1-6; 7 bases agree with TRBD1. Germline values: CDR1 MNHEY, CDR2 SVGAGI. J was trimmed by 7 bases and V by 6 bases; bases with no gene match: 3. The CDR3 contains 13 residues. The DNA of the CDR3 is TGTGCCAGCAGCGGGACAGAGAATTCACCCCTCCACTTT. This encodes CASSGTENSPLHF.

The gene calls are TRBV7-2 and TRBJ2-2; D is ambiguous. Trimming shortened V by 1 base and J by 1 base, and 4 bases separated the two germline ends. The CDR3 covers 14 residues. Germline V gene sequence: CDR1 SGHTA, CDR2 FQGNSA. CDR3 in DNA: TGTGCCAGCAGCTTAGTTGGGAACACCGGGGAGCTGTTTTTT. Protein sequence: CASSLVGNTGELFF.

The chain uses TRBV2 and TRBJ1-5; 9 bases agree with TRBD1. The CDR3 covers 17 residues. The ends lost 4 bases at V and 0 bases at J; junction bases unmatched: 7. Germline CDR1 SNHLY, CDR2 FYNNEI. Here the CDR3 DNA reads TGTGCCAGCAGTGCCACAGGGGGCCAATATAGCAATCAGCCCCAGCATTTT. Protein product: CASSATGGQYSNQPQHF. Full variable domain (rest looked up from reference TRBV2 and TRBJ1-5): EPEVTQTPSHQVTQMGQEVILRCVPISNHLYFYWYRQILGQKVEFLVSFYNNEISEKSEIFDDQFSVERPDGSNFTLKIRSTKLEDSAMYFCASSATGGQYSNQPQHFGDGTRLSIL.

This chain uses TRBV18 with TRBJ1-6, with D perhaps matching TRBD1 (6 bases). The CDR3 has 15 residues. The germline V gene encodes CDR1 KGHSH and CDR2 LQKENI. V lost 2 bases and J lost 5, with 10 bases in between. The CDR3 reads CASSPNREHNSPLHF. DNA for the CDR3: TGTGCCAGCTCACCAAACAGGGAACATAATTCACCCCTCCACTTT.

This chain uses TRBV4-2 with TRBJ2-7, with D tentatively TRBD2 (5 bases). This CDR3 has 15 amino acids. From germline, CDR1 is LGHNA and CDR2 YNFKEQ. V was cut by 0 bases and J by 0 bases, with 9 bases left in between. DNA of the CDR3: TGTGCCAGCAGCCAAGATAGGACTCTCTCCTACGAGCAGTACTTC. It is translated as CASSQDRTLSYEQYF.

The DNA of the CDR3 is TGTGCCAGCAGCTTAGGGGCGTATAGCAATCAGCCCCAGCATTTT. Protein product: CASSLGAYSNQPQHF. This chain joins TRBV5-8 and TRBJ1-5, with D maybe TRBD1 (5 bases). The length of the CDR3 is 15 residues. CDR1 SGHTS and CDR2 YDEGEE come from the germline V gene. V lost 2 bases and J lost 0, with 9 bases in between.

The chain combines TRBV6-5 with TRBJ1-2; TRBD1 aligns across 7 bases. This CDR3 is built from 14 residues. V shed 6 bases and J 4 bases; nucleotides not matched to a gene: 8. Looked up from germline, CDR1 is MNHEY and CDR2 is SVGAGI. The CDR3 region has the DNA TGTGCCAGCAGCGAGGCGACAGGGCCCTATGGCTACACCTTC. Its translation is CASSEATGPYGYTF.

This rearrangement joins TRBV11-2 to TRBJ1-2; perhaps TRBD1 as D (5 bases). This CDR3 spans 11 amino acids. The V end lost 6 bases, the J end lost 7 bases, and 9 bases lay between the germline ends. From germline, CDR1 is SGHAT and CDR2 FQNNGV. The DNA of the CDR3 is TGTGCCAGCAGTCCAGGGTTTGGCTACACCTTC. It codes for CASSPGFGYTF.

In this sample, this clone turned up a few times. This sequence joins TRBV15 and TRBJ1-6; D is undetermined. This CDR3 comprises 16 residues. V lost 0 bases and J lost 5, with 11 bases in between. Germline V gene lookup returns CDR1 LNHNV and CDR2 YYDKDF (reference sequence). The CDR3 loop is CATSREPAGNNSPLHF. DNA for the CDR3: TGTGCCACCAGCAGAGAGCCAGCTGGAAATAATTCACCCCTCCACTTT.

The genes are TRBV6-5 and TRBJ1-5, with D hard to call. The CDR3 is 14 amino acids. V dropped 6 bases and J dropped 2 bases, with 11 bases sitting between them. Germline assignment: CDR1 MNHEY and CDR2 SVGAGI. The DNA for the CDR3 is TGTGCCAGCAGGGGAGGCATAGGCAATCAGCCCCAGCATTTT. It translates to CASRGGIGNQPQHF.

The rearrangement joins TRBV19 to TRBJ2-1; 8 bases line up with TRBD1. V lost 5 bases and J lost 9; bases outside the gene matches: 12. The CDR3 runs to 15 residues. Germline V gives CDR1 LNHDA, CDR2 SQIVND (reference sequence). The CDR3 sequence is CASSPRRQGQSEQFF. The CDR3 DNA reads as TGTGCCAGTAGTCCCAGAAGACAGGGGCAAAGTGAGCAGTTCTTC.

This chain connects TRBV5-1 to TRBJ2-3, with unresolved D. Per the germline V gene, CDR1 is SGHRS and CDR2 is YFSETQ. CDR3 length equals 14 residues. V was trimmed by 0 bases and J by 0 bases, leaving 5 bases between them. The DNA of the CDR3 is TGCGCCAGCAGCTTGGAACAGAGCACAGATACGCAGTATTTT. Encoded protein: CASSLEQSTDTQYF.

This clone was counted once. J is TRBJ1-6 and V is TRBV28; D uncertain. The CDR3 contains 15 residues. Germline V gene lookup returns CDR1 MDHEN and CDR2 SYDVKM. Deletions cut 4 bases from V and 14 bases from J, with 21 bases between. CDR3 nucleotide sequence: TGTGCCAGCAGTTCCCCAGCGGTCCTCGGTTCGGCCCTCCACTTT. Its protein is CASSSPAVLGSALHF.

V and J are TRBV29-1 and TRBJ1-1, with a weak D call TRBD1 (5 bases). Trimming removed 4 bases at V and 5 bases at J, with 11 bases between. This CDR3 comprises 12 residues. CDR1 and CDR2 from the germline V gene are SQVTM and ANQGSEA. The CDR3 loop is CSVAGAGTEAFF. The CDR3 DNA is TGCAGCGTTGCCGGGGCGGGAACTGAAGCTTTCTTT. Complete variable domain (other parts from reference TRBV29-1 and TRBJ1-1): SAVISQKPSRDICQRGTSLTIQCQVDSQVTMMFWYRQQPGQSLTLIATANQGSEATYESGFVIDKFPISRPNLTFSTLTVSNMSPEDSSIYLCSVAGAGTEAFFGQGTRLTVV.

The V gene is TRBV3-1 (or the pseudogene TRBV3-2), the J gene TRBJ2-7; TRBD1 aligns across 8 bases. CDR3 length equals 14 residues. Germline values: CDR1 LGHDT, CDR2 YNNKEL (reference sequence). V trimming: 4 bases; J trimming: 2 bases; junction bases outside the gene matches: 4. DNA of the CDR3: TGTGCCAGCAGCCCGAAGACAGGGGCCTACGAGCAGTACTTC. It specifies CASSPKTGAYEQYF.

J is TRBJ2-6 and V is TRBV9; D is ambiguous. The V gene lost 0 bases and the J gene lost 1 base, with 8 bases spanning the gap. The germline gives CDR1 SGDLS, CDR2 YYNGEE. The CDR3 length is 16 residues. Written as DNA, the CDR3 is TGTGCCAGCAGCGTAGATTTTAGGTCTGGGGCCAACGTCCTGACTTTC. Residues: CASSVDFRSGANVLTF.

The chain joins TRBV19 to TRBJ1-2; a possible D gene is TRBD1 (5 bases). Germline V gives CDR1 LNHDA, CDR2 SQIVND (reference sequence). The CDR3 length is 12 residues. Trimming took 10 bases from V and 3 from J, leaving 12 bases between them. CDR3 amino acids: CATGTVYYGYTF. CDR3 coding DNA: TGTGCCACCGGGACGGTTTACTATGGCTACACCTTC.

V and J are TRBV10-3 and TRBJ2-1; TRBD1 is a possible D gene (5 bases). V lost 3 bases, J lost 2 bases, and 8 bases lay in between. The CDR3 covers 14 residues. Germline V gives CDR1 ENHRY, CDR2 SYGVKD. The CDR3 DNA follows: TGTGCCATCAGTGAAGGGGCTACCTACAATGAGCAGTTCTTC. Its translation: CAISEGATYNEQFF.

The rearrangement joins TRBV7-2 to TRBJ1-2; D might be TRBD1 (6 bases). This CDR3 has 13 amino acids. V was shortened by 5 bases and J by 4 bases, with 11 bases between the two germline ends. Germline loops: CDR1 SGHTA, CDR2 FQGNSA. DNA of the CDR3: TGTGCCAGCAGCCAGGGGCAGGGCTATGGCTACACCTTC. This sequence encodes CASSQGQGYGYTF.